The clone carrying this TCR beta chain was detected only once. This CDR3 region has 13 residues. The V end lost 5 bases, the J end lost 0 bases, and 8 bases lay between the germline ends. Germline CDR1 reads WSHSY; CDR2 reads SAAADI. This record belongs to a study of blood T cell repertoires in COVID-19. Study-level background: The United States, Italy and Spain were the sources of the acute and convalescent COVID-19 samples. T cells, B-cell-depleted T cells, or PBMCs supplied cDNA or gDNA.

Original processing notes: Amplification of reference gene primers provided the estimated nucleated cell counts. The data were produced by immunoSEQ multiplex PCR, yet TCRdb's version contains in-frame clones alone and is incomplete. The DNA was the basis for D and trimming; V, J and clone size are from that table. The sample holds around 100,000 clones, 70% to 90% seen once. J is TRBJ2-7 and V is TRBV10-2; perhaps TRBD2 as D (6 bases). Sequencing was carried out using peripheral blood. This receptor was identified in a man aged 50 or older with active COVID-19. CDR3 sequence: CASSSEGSYEQYF. CDR3 sequence (DNA): TGCGCCAGCAGTTCGGAGGGCTCCTACGAGCAGTACTTC.